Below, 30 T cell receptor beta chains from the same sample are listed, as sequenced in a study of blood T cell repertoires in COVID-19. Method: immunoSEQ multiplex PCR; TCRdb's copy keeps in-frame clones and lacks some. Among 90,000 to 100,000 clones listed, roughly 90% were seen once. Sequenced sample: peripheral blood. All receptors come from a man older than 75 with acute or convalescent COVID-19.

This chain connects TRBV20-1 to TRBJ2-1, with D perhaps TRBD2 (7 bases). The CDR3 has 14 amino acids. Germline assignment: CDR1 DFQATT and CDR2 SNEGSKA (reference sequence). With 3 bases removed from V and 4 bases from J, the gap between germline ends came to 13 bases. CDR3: CSASGGGKYNEQFF. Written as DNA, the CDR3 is TGCAGTGCTAGTGGCGGGGGCAAGTACAATGAGCAGTTCTTC.

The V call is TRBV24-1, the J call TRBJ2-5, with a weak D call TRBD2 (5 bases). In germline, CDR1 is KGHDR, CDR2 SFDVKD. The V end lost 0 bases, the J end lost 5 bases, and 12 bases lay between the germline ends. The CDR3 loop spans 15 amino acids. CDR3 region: CATSDLASGWETQYF. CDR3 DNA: TGTGCCACCAGTGATTTGGCATCGGGGTGGGAGACCCAGTACTTC.

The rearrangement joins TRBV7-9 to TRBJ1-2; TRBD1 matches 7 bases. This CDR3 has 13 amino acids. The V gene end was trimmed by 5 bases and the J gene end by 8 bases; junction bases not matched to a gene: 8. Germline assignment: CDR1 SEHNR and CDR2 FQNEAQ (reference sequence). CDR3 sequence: CASSPGTVLGYTF. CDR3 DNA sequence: TGTGCCAGCAGCCCCGGGACAGTCTTGGGCTACACCTTC.

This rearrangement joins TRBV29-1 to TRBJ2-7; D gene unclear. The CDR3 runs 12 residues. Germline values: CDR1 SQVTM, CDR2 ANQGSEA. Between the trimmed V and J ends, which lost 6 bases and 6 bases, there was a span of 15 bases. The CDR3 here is CSVSVVNGEQYF. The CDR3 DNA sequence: TGCAGCGTGAGTGTGGTGAACGGCGAGCAGTACTTC.

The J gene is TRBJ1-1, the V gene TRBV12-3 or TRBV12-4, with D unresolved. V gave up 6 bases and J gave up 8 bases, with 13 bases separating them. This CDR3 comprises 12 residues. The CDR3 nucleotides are TGTGCCAGCAGCTCACCGGGGAAGGAAGCTTTCTTT. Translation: CASSSPGKEAFF.

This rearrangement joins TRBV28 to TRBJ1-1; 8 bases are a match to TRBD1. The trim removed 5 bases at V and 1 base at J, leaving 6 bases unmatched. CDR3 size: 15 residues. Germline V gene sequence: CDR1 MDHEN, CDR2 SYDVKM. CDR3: CASSLDRGGNTEAFF. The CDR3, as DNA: TGTGCCAGCAGTCTAGACAGGGGCGGGAACACTGAAGCTTTCTTT.

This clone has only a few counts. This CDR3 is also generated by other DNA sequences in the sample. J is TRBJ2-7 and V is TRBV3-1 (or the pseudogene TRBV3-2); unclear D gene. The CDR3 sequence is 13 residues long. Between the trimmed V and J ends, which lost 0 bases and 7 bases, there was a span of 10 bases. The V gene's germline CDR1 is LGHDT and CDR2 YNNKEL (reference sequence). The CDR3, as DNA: TGTGCCAGCAGCCAAGATCCAGTGGAGGAGCAGTACTTC. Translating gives CASSQDPVEEQYF.

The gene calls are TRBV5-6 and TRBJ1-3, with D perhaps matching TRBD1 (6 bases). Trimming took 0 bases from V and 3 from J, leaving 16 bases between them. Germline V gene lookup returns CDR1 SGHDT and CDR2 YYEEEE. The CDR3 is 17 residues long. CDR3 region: CASSLDSFRQDGNTIYF. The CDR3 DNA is TGTGCCAGCAGCTTGGATTCCTTTCGACAGGATGGAAACACCATATATTTT.

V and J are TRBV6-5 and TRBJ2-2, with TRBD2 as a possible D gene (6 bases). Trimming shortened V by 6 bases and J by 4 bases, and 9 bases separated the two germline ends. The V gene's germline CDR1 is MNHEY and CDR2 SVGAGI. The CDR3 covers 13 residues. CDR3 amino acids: CASSPAGTGELFF. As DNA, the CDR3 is TGTGCCAGCAGCCCAGCGGGCACCGGGGAGCTGTTTTTT.

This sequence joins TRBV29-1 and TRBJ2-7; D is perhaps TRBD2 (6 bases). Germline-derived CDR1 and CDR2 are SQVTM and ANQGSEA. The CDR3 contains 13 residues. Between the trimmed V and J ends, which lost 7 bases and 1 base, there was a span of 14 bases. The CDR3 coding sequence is TGCAGCGCCGAGGGGACTGAGTCCTACGAGCAGTACTTC. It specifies CSAEGTESYEQYF.

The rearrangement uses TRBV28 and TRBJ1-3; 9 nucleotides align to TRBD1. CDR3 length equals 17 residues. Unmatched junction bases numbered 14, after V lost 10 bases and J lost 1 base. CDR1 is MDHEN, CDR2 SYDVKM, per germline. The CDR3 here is CATSGTGLIFSGNTIYF. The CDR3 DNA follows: TGTGCCACCTCCGGGACAGGGCTAATTTTTTCTGGAAACACCATATATTTT.

The CDR3 DNA is TGTGCCAGCACCGTGGGGAGTTACAACACCGGGGAGCTGTTTTTT. As protein: CASTVGSYNTGELFF. The chain employs TRBV9 and TRBJ2-2, with TRBD2 as a possible D gene (5 bases). V lost 6 bases and J lost 2, with 14 bases in between. The CDR3 has 15 residues. From germline, CDR1 is SGDLS and CDR2 YYNGEE.

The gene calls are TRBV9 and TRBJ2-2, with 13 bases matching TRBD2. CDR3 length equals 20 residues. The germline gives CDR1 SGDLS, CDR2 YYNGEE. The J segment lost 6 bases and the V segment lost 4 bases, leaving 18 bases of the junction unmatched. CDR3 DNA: TGTGCCAGCAGCCCTTCTTACCGGGGACTAGCGGGATCTGGGGCCGGGGAGCTGTTTTTT. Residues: CASSPSYRGLAGSGAGELFF.

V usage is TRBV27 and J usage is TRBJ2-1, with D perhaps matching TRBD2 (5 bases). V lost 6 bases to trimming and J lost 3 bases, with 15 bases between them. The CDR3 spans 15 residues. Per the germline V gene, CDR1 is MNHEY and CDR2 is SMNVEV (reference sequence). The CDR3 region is CASSLRLSGYNEQFF. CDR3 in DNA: TGTGCCAGCAGCCTACGACTATCCGGCTACAATGAGCAGTTCTTC.

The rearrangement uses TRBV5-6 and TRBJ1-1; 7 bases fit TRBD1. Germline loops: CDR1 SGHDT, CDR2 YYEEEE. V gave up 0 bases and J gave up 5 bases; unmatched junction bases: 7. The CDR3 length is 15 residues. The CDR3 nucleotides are TGTGCCAGCAGCTTGGGAGGGGGCTGGGATACTGAAGCTTTCTTT. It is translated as CASSLGGGWDTEAFF.

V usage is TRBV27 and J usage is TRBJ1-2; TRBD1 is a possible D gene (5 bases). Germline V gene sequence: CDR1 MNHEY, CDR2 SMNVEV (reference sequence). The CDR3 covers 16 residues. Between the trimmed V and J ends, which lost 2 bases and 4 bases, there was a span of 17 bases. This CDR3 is CASSLTRPGLSYGYTF. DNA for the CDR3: TGTGCCAGCAGTTTAACCCGGCCAGGGCTCTCCTATGGCTACACCTTC.

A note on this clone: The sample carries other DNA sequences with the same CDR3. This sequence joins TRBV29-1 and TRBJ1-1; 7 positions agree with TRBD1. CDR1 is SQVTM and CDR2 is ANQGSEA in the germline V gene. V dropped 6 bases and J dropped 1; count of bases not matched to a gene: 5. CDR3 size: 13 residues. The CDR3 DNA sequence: TGCAGCGTCGTGACAGGGACGAACACTGAAGCTTTCTTT. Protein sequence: CSVVTGTNTEAFF.

The CDR3 coding sequence is TGTGCCAGCAGCCAAGATACTAGCGGGGCCTACAATGAGCAGTTCTTC. It yields the protein CASSQDTSGAYNEQFF. The V call is TRBV3-1 (or the pseudogene TRBV3-2), the J call TRBJ2-1; 10 nucleotides line up with TRBD2. The CDR3 has 16 amino acids. V was pared by 0 bases and J by 2 bases, with 1 base of the junction left unmatched. Germline CDR1 LGHDT, CDR2 YNNKEL (reference sequence).

The DNA for the CDR3 is TGTGCCAGCAGCTCCGGGGGTGGGGAGACCCAGTACTTC. Amino acid sequence: CASSSGGGETQYF. The genes are TRBV11-3 and TRBJ2-5; D might be TRBD2 (6 bases). The CDR3 covers 13 residues. CDR1 SGHNT and CDR2 YENEEA come from the germline V gene. V was shortened by 4 bases and J by 5 bases, with 11 bases between the two germline ends. Complete variable domain (other parts from reference TRBV11-3 and TRBJ2-5): EAGVVQSPRYKIIEKKQPVAFWCNPISGHNTLYWYLQNLGQGPELLIRYENEEAVDDSQLPKDRFSAERLKGVDSTLKIQPAELGDSAVYLCASSSGGGETQYFGPGTRLLVL.

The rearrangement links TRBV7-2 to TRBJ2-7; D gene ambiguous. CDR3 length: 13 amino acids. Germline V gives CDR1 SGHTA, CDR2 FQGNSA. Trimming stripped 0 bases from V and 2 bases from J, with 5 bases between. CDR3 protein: CASSLALTYEQYF. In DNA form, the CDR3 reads TGTGCCAGCAGCTTAGCCTTAACCTACGAGCAGTACTTC.

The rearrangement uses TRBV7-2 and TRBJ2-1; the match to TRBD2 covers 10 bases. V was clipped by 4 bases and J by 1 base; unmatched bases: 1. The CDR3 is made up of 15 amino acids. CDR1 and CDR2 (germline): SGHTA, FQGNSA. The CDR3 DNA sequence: TGTGCCAGCAGCTCGGGACTAGCGTCCTACAATGAGCAGTTCTTC. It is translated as CASSSGLASYNEQFF.

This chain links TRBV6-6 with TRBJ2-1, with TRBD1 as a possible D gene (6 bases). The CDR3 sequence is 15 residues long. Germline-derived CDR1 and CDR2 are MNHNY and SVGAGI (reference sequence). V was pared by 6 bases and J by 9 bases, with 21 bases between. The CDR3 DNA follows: TGTGCCAGCAGCGGAAAGGGGGTGGGCTCGGCTGAGCAGTTCTTC. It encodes CASSGKGVGSAEQFF.

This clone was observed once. Here the CDR3 reads CASSQTGGTGELFF. CDR3 coding DNA: TGTGCCAGCAGCCAAACAGGGGGCACCGGGGAGCTGTTTTTT. The rearrangement joins TRBV5-4 to TRBJ2-2; TRBD1 matches at 8 bases. CDR3 size: 14 residues. The junction had 3 bases not matched to a gene; V was cut back by 4 bases and J by 4 bases. The germline V gene encodes CDR1 SGHNT and CDR2 YYREEE (reference sequence). The full variable domain, with the rest looked up from reference TRBV5-4 and TRBJ2-2, is ETGVTQSPTHLIKTRGQQVTLRCSSQSGHNTVSWYQQALGQGPQFIFQYYREEENGRGNFPPRFSGLQFPNYSSELNVNALELDDSALYLCASSQTGGTGELFFGEGSRLTVL.

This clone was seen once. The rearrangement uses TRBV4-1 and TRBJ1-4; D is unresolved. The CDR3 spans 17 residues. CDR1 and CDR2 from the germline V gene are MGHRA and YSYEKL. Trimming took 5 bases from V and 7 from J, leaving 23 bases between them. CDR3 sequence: CASSFLFPGIAAEKLFF. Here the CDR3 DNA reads TGCGCCAGCAGCTTTCTATTTCCGGGAATTGCGGCTGAAAAACTGTTTTTT.

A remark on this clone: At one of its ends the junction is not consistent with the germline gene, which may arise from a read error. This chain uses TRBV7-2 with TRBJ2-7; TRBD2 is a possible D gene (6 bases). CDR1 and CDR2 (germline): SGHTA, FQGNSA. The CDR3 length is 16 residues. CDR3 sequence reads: CASTLDGGAATYEQYF. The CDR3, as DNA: TGTGCCAGCACCTTAGACGGAGGGGCAGCCACCTACGAGCAGTACTTC. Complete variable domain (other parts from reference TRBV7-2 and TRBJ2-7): GAGVSQSPSNKVTEKGKDVELRCDPISGHTALYWYRQSLGQGLEFLIYFQGNSAPDKSGLPSDRFSAERTGGSVSTLTIQRTQQEDSAVYLCASTLDGGAATYEQYFGPGTRLTVT.

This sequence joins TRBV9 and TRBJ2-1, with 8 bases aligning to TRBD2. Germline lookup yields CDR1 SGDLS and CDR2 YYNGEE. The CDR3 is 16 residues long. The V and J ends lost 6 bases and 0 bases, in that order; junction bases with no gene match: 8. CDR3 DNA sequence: TGTGCCAGCAACATGATCAGCGGGAGCTCCTACAATGAGCAGTTCTTC. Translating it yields CASNMISGSSYNEQFF.

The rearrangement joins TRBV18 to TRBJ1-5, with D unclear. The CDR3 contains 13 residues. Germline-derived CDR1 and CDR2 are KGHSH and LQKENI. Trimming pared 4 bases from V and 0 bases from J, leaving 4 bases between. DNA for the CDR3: TGTGCCAGCTCACAGCATAGCAATCAGCCCCAGCATTTT. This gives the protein CASSQHSNQPQHF.

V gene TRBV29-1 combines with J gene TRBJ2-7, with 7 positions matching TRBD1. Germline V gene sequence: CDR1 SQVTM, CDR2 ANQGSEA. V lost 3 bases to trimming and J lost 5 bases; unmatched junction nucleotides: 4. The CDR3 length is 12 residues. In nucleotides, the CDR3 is TGCAGCGTTGACAGGGGGAACGACGAGCAGTACTTC. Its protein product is CSVDRGNDEQYF.

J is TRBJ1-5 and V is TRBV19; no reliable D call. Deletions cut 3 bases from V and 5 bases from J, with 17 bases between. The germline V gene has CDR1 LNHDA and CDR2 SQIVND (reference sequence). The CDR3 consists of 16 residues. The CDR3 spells CASSMVRLLRDQPQHF. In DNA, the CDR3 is TGTGCCAGTAGTATGGTGAGACTACTAAGAGATCAGCCCCAGCATTTT.

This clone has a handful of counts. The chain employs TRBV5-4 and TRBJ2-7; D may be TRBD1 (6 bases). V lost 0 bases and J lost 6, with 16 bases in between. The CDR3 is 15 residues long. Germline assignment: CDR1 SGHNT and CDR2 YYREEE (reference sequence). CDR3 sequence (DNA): TGTGCCAGCAGCTTGGAAGCAGGGGATCTGTTCGAGCAGTACTTC. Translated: CASSLEAGDLFEQYF.